The 27 T cell receptor beta chains below were found in one sample sequenced in a study of molecular identifiers for immune sequencing clone quantification. TCRdb recomputed calls from the PCR reads with MiXCR, one row per CDR3 protein. The sample consists of around 460,000 distinct CDR3 sequences, roughly 23% of them appearing once. Sequenced input: naive CD8+ T cells from blood, with Jurkat cell RNA spiked in. As to subset: FACS-sorted CD8+CD4-CCR7+CD45RA+ naive T cells. The source is a human donor in good health. Some libraries in this study had Jurkat cell RNA spiked in.

Ten or more counts support this clonotype. The chain joins TRBV12-3 or TRBV12-4 to TRBJ1-1, with 10 bases that match TRBD1. This CDR3 contains 12 residues. V was clipped by 4 bases and J by 11 bases; unmatched bases: 4. The CDR3 DNA follows: TGTGCCAGCAGTTCAGGGACAGGGGACGCTTTCTTT. Translation gives CASSSGTGDAFF.

Concerning this clonotype itself: This CDR3 is missing its conserved last phenylalanine or tryptophan, likely due to a read error. The chain combines TRBV5-1 with TRBJ2-7; D gene uncertain. This CDR3 is 13 amino acids long. V was cut by 2 bases and J by 3 bases, with 9 bases left in between. Germline V gives CDR1 SGHRS, CDR2 YFSETQ. The CDR3, as DNA: TGCGCCAGCAGCTTCGGGTCAGGCTACGAGCAGTACCTC. It specifies CASSFGSGYEQYL.

This clonotype was recorded many times. The chain joins TRBV7-9 to TRBJ2-3; weak D call: TRBD1 (5 bases). V lost 5 bases and J 4 bases, leaving 19 bases between the germline ends. This CDR3 has 16 residues. Germline V gives CDR1 SEHNR, CDR2 FQNEAQ (reference sequence). The CDR3 DNA reads as TGTGCCAGCAGCCCACGGTTAGGGGAAGGAGCAGATACGCAGTATTTT. Encoded protein: CASSPRLGEGADTQYF.

The rearrangement links TRBV7-3 to TRBJ2-5, with D possibly matching TRBD2 (6 bases). V was clipped by 1 base and J by 3 bases, with 21 bases between them. The CDR3 consists of 18 residues. From germline, CDR1 is SGHTA and CDR2 FQGTGA. Here the CDR3 reads CASSLRVSTGGVKETQYF. The CDR3 coding sequence is TGTGCCAGCAGCTTAAGGGTTTCTACCGGAGGGGTAAAAGAGACCCAGTACTTC.

This chain uses TRBV7-9 with TRBJ1-2, with D possibly matching TRBD1 (6 bases). Germline CDR1 reads SEHNR; CDR2 reads FQNEAQ (reference sequence). V lost 4 bases and J lost 4, with 22 bases in between. This CDR3 spans 17 amino acids. The CDR3 sequence is CASSSSLATGIVYGYTF. CDR3 coding DNA: TGTGCCAGCAGCTCGTCGCTGGCAACAGGGATAGTCTATGGCTACACCTTC. The full variable domain, completed using reference TRBV7-9 and TRBJ1-2, is DTGVSQNPRHKITKRGQNVTFRCDPISEHNRLYWYRQTLGQGPEFLTYFQNEAQLEKSRLLSDRFSAERPKGSFSTLEIQRTEQGDSAMYLCASSSSLATGIVYGYTFGSGTRLTVV.

This clonotype has just a few counts. A much larger clone lies a single base off, so this may be a read error. The chain recombines TRBV7-3 with TRBJ2-3; D unclear. The CDR3 covers 13 residues. Trimming left V 5 bases short and J 2 bases short, with 8 bases between. The V gene's germline CDR1 is SGHTA and CDR2 FQGTGA. CDR3 sequence (DNA): TGTGCCAGCAGCCCCCTTCACACAGATACGCAGTATTTT. Protein sequence: CASSPLHTDTQYF.

This clonotype appeared a few times. This rearrangement joins TRBV3-1 to TRBJ2-1; 10 positions agree with TRBD2. Losses at the gene ends were 2 bases for V and 2 bases for J; bases not matched to a gene: 3. There are 16 residues in the CDR3. Germline-derived CDR1 and CDR2 are LGHDT and YNNKEL (reference sequence). In DNA, the CDR3 is TGTGCCAGCAGCCAAAATCTAGCGGGAGCCTACAATGAGCAGTTCTTC. Translating it yields CASSQNLAGAYNEQFF.

This clonotype was detected many times. This chain joins TRBV27 and TRBJ2-7, with no clear D. V dropped 2 bases and J dropped 2 bases, with 13 bases sitting between them. The CDR3 covers 15 residues. The germline V gene has CDR1 MNHEY and CDR2 SMNVEV (reference sequence). This CDR3 is CASSLTPGAPYEQYF. For the CDR3, the DNA is TGTGCCAGCAGTTTAACCCCGGGCGCGCCCTACGAGCAGTACTTC.

This clonotype turned up a few times. The chain employs TRBV13 and TRBJ2-7; TRBD2 aligns across 10 bases. In germline, CDR1 is PRHDT, CDR2 FYEKMQ (reference sequence). The trim removed 1 base at V and 5 bases at J, leaving 8 bases unmatched. The CDR3 spans 16 residues. CDR3 sequence (DNA): TGTGCCAGCAGCTTAGTAATGAGCGGGGGGGCCCACGAGCAGTACTTC. Protein sequence: CASSLVMSGGAHEQYF.

This clonotype was seen more than once but under ten times. The chain is built from TRBV4-1 and TRBJ2-1; D unclear. Trimming took 0 bases from V and 0 from J, leaving 3 bases between them. Germline V gene data show CDR1 as MGHRA and CDR2 as YSYEKL. The CDR3 has 14 residues. CDR3 amino acids: CASSQDASYNEQFF. The DNA for the CDR3 is TGCGCCAGCAGCCAAGACGCCTCCTACAATGAGCAGTTCTTC.

This chain links TRBV13 with TRBJ2-1, with D possibly TRBD1 on 6 matching bases. There are 14 residues in the CDR3. V was shortened by 5 bases and J by 4 bases, with 12 bases between the two germline ends. Germline CDR1 and CDR2: PRHDT and FYEKMQ (reference sequence). This CDR3 reads CASSSLGQYNEQFF. For the CDR3, the DNA is TGTGCCAGCAGCAGCCTAGGACAGTACAATGAGCAGTTCTTC.

This clonotype turned up a few times. J is TRBJ1-1 and V is TRBV21-1; the table's TRBD1 call for D was not verified on the DNA. TRBV21-1 is marked as a pseudogene. The CDR3 is 19 residues long. CDR3 protein: CASSRGKGGNKLMNTEAFF. In nucleotides, the CDR3 is TGTGCCAGCAGCAGGGGGAAAGGGGGGAATAAACTCATGAACACTGAAGCTTTCTTT.

V and J are TRBV4-3 and TRBJ2-7, with D perhaps matching TRBD1 (5 bases). V gave up 0 bases and J gave up 13 bases, with 19 bases separating them. Per the germline V gene, CDR1 is LGHNA and CDR2 is YSLEER. The CDR3 length is 14 residues. CDR3 in DNA: TGCGCCAGCAGCCAAGATCGGGCCCAGGGCTCACTTTACTTC. Translating gives CASSQDRAQGSLYF.

This clonotype was seen only a few times. A much larger clone differs by one base, so this may be a read error. The gene calls are TRBV9 and TRBJ2-7; TRBD1 agrees at 11 bases. The CDR3 is 14 amino acids. CDR1 SGDLS and CDR2 YYNGEE come from the germline V gene. V shed 4 bases, J shed 5 bases, and the junction held 5 bases outside the gene matches. CDR3 residues: CASSIGQGANEQYF. The DNA of the CDR3 is TGTGCCAGCAGCATAGGACAGGGGGCCAACGAGCAGTACTTC.

The table lists this clonotype with a few counts. Given a much more abundant clone one base away, this may be a read error. The CDR3 does not close with the conserved phenylalanine or tryptophan, likely indicating a read error. V is TRBV7-2 and J is TRBJ2-1; 7 bases match TRBD1. V lost 5 bases and J lost 0; bases outside the gene matches: 4. This CDR3 spans 15 amino acids. The germline CDR1 and CDR2 sequences are SGHTA and FQGNSA. Here the CDR3 DNA reads TGTGCCAGCAGCCTATGGGACAGCTCCTACAATGAGCAGTTCCTC. It codes for CASSLWDSSYNEQFL.

A remark on this clonotype: Since a much larger clone is just one base distant, this may be a read error. The chain combines TRBV3-1 with TRBJ2-7; D not certain. Germline V gene data show CDR1 as LGHDT and CDR2 as YNNKEL (reference sequence). The CDR3 is made up of 13 amino acids. The CDR3 region has the DNA TGTGCCAGCAGCCAAGATTACTCCTACGAGCAGTCCTTC. Its protein product is CASSQDYSYEQSF.

This clonotype showed up many times. The J gene is TRBJ2-5, the V gene TRBV7-9; D unclear. Trimming cost V 3 bases and J 1 base, with 3 bases left between them. The CDR3 totals 12 residues. Germline CDR1 reads SEHNR; CDR2 reads FQNEAQ (reference sequence). CDR3 nucleotide sequence: TGTGCCAGCAGCTTGGCCCAAGAGACCCAGTACTTC. It translates to CASSLAQETQYF.

The chain has TRBV5-1 and TRBJ2-5, with D possibly TRBD2 on 6 matching bases. Trimming left V 0 bases short and J 4 bases short, with 13 bases between. Germline loops: CDR1 SGHRS, CDR2 YFSETQ. The CDR3 is 15 amino acids. CDR3: CASSLDAGMRETQYF. The CDR3 DNA is TGCGCCAGCAGCTTGGATGCGGGGATGCGAGAGACCCAGTACTTC.

This clonotype was detected a few times. The genes are TRBV30 and TRBJ2-7, with a possible D match to TRBD2 (6 bases). The V and J ends lost 3 bases and 2 bases respectively, with 11 bases between them. Germline V lookup: CDR1 GTSNPN, CDR2 SVGIG (reference sequence). The CDR3 runs 13 residues. The CDR3: CAWREGFPYEQYF. Here the CDR3 DNA reads TGTGCCTGGAGGGAGGGGTTCCCCTACGAGCAGTACTTC.

The chain couples TRBV28 to TRBJ1-3, with 7 bases that match TRBD1. There are 15 residues in the CDR3. Germline CDR1 MDHEN, CDR2 SYDVKM. J gave up 0 bases and V 4 bases, and 3 bases lay outside the gene matches. CDR3 amino acids: CASSCRGGSGNTIYF. The CDR3 nucleotides read TGTGCCAGCAGTTGCAGGGGGGGCTCTGGAAACACCATATATTTT.

This clonotype appeared many times. The gene calls are TRBV5-1 and TRBJ2-5; D is unresolved. CDR1 and CDR2 from the germline V gene are SGHRS and YFSETQ. CDR3 size: 15 residues. The germline V and J ends were trimmed by 0 bases and 0 bases, with 9 bases remaining between them. The CDR3 sequence: CASSLGTQYQETQYF. The CDR3 coding sequence is TGCGCCAGCAGCTTGGGGACCCAGTACCAAGAGACCCAGTACTTC.

The rearrangement links TRBV19 to TRBJ2-1; TRBD2 matches 8 bases. Unmatched junction bases numbered 5, after V lost 10 bases and J lost 6 bases. Germline V CDR1 and CDR2: LNHDA, SQIVND (reference sequence). This CDR3 spans 12 amino acids. DNA for the CDR3: TGTGCCACCTACGGGAGGGGCAATGAGCAGTTCTTC. Translating it yields CATYGRGNEQFF.

On this clonotype: It may be a read error: a sequence one base away is much more abundant. The conserved final phenylalanine or tryptophan is absent from the CDR3, which likely points to a read error. The chain uses TRBV4-3 and TRBJ2-1, with D unclear. V lost 0 bases, J lost 2 bases, and 11 bases lay in between. The CDR3 is 16 amino acids. CDR1 and CDR2 from the germline V gene are LGHNA and YSLEER. CDR3 coding DNA: TGCGCCAGCAGCCAAGATAGGGCAGTTACCTACAATGAGCAGTTCCTC. This encodes CASSQDRAVTYNEQFL.

This clonotype has only a few counts. This chain links TRBV27 with TRBJ2-2, with 11 bases that match TRBD2. The ends lost 7 bases at V and 0 bases at J; junction bases unmatched: 7. The CDR3 loop spans 17 amino acids. CDR1 MNHEY and CDR2 SMNVEV come from the germline V gene (reference sequence). Here the CDR3 DNA reads TGTGCCAGCATTGAGACTAGCGGGACCCCGAACACCGGGGAGCTGTTTTTT. Translated, it gives CASIETSGTPNTGELFF.

Points on this clonotype: Its ends do not fully match the called genes, so a read error is possible. The chain is built from TRBV5-3 and TRBJ2-4; the D is unclear. TRBV5-3 is an ORF for which the function is uncertain. The CDR3 has 14 amino acids. The CDR3 spells CASSFGVGKNIQYF. The CDR3 DNA is TGTGCCAGCAGCTTTGGAGTAGGCAAAAACATTCAGTACTTC.

Many counts were recorded for this clonotype. The J gene is TRBJ2-3, the V gene TRBV30; unclear D gene. CDR3 length equals 13 residues. V lost 2 bases and J lost 0, with 6 bases in between. CDR1 and CDR2 from the germline V gene are GTSNPN and SVGIG (reference sequence). The chain's CDR3 is CAWSYTSTDTQYF. The CDR3 region has the DNA TGTGCCTGGAGTTACACTAGCACAGATACGCAGTATTTT.

At least ten counts were recorded for this clonotype. The chain joins TRBV30 to TRBJ1-1; no clear D. V lost 2 bases to trimming and J lost 9 bases, with 13 bases between them. The CDR3 is 12 residues long. Germline CDR1 is GTSNPN and CDR2 is SVGIG (reference sequence). The CDR3 coding sequence is TGTGCCTGGAGTCCCGAGGTGGGAAAAGCTTTCTTT. Amino acid sequence: CAWSPEVGKAFF.